A single sample gave rise to the 4 T cell receptor beta chains below, sequenced in a study of regulatory T cells in long-lasting Graves disease. The authors built TCR beta libraries using iRepertoire HTBI primers and Arm-PCR of CDR3 regions. TCRdb re-called the multiplex PCR reads through MiXCR, storing one row per CDR3 protein. This table holds roughly 470,000 distinct CDR3 sequences, about a fifth found once. Time point in this sample: persistent/refractory GD, antithyroid drugs over 5 years with positive TRAb. RNA extracted from PBMCs served as the sequencing template. This sample comprised peripheral blood mononuclear cells (PBMCs), obtained when the disease was refractory, from a patient treated with antithyroid drugs. These receptors were collected from a female donor with Graves disease.

The chain employs TRBV20-1 and TRBJ2-7, with 9 positions matching TRBD1. V shed 3 bases and J 6 bases; nucleotides not matched to a gene: 6. Germline CDR1 is DFQATT and CDR2 is SNEGSKA (reference sequence). CDR3 length: 13 residues. In nucleotides, the CDR3 is TGCAGTGCTAGTCCCGGGACAGGGAGCGAGCAGTACTTC. It encodes CSASPGTGSEQYF.

This clonotype was counted between two and nine times. The V gene is TRBV27, the J gene TRBJ2-7, with 7 bases fitting TRBD1. The CDR3 is 13 residues long. Looked up from germline, CDR1 is MNHEY and CDR2 is SMNVEV (reference sequence). V trimming: 5 bases; J trimming: 6 bases; junction bases outside the gene matches: 7. DNA for the CDR3: TGTGCCAGCAGTCTCCCCTCAGGGGGCGAGCAGTACTTC. Protein: CASSLPSGGEQYF.

This clonotype was picked up a small number of times. A much larger clone lies a single base off, so this may be a read error. This chain links TRBV3-1 with TRBJ2-7; TRBD2 agrees at 8 bases. The CDR3 runs to 14 residues. Germline loops: CDR1 LGHDT, CDR2 YNNKEL (reference sequence). Trimming removed 3 bases from V and 1 base from J; junction bases left unmatched: 2. The CDR3 DNA is TGTGCCAGCAGCCATGGCGGGAGGTCCTACGAGCAGTACTTC. This gives the protein CASSHGGRSYEQYF.

The chain recombines TRBV4-1 with TRBJ1-1, with a possible D match to TRBD1 (5 bases). The V gene's germline CDR1 is MGHRA and CDR2 YSYEKL. Trimming left V 0 bases short and J 0 bases short, with 11 bases between. The CDR3 length is 16 residues. CDR3 protein: CASSQDFGTLNTEAFF. The CDR3 DNA follows: TGCGCCAGCAGCCAAGATTTCGGGACCCTGAACACTGAAGCTTTCTTT.